Below, 8 T cell receptor beta chains from the same sample are listed, as sequenced in a study of T cells in Graves' hyperthyroidism and ophthalmopathy. Using RNA transcripts as the source, TCR beta CDR3 regions were amplified. The primer set for the first-round RT-PCR of the TCR CDR3 was HTBI. TCRdb reanalysed the multiplex PCR reads using MiXCR and keeps one entry per CDR3 protein. The data hold 300,000 to 450,000 distinct CDR3 sequences, with approximately 13% observed a single time. Sequencing input: blood. Receptors were obtained from a man under 40 with Graves' hyperthyroidism that later progressed to Graves' ophthalmopathy.

In this sample, this clonotype turned up a few times. The genes are TRBV3-1 and TRBJ1-2; 8 nucleotides line up with TRBD1. This CDR3 contains 15 residues. CDR1 and CDR2 (germline): LGHDT, YNNKEL (reference sequence). The junction had 11 bases not matched to a gene; V was cut back by 3 bases and J by 8 bases. DNA of the CDR3: TGTGCCAGCAGCCAGGTTCCTCAGGGGGCAATCGGCTACACCTTC. Amino acids: CASSQVPQGAIGYTF.

This clonotype has at least ten counts. V gene TRBV28 combines with J gene TRBJ2-1; 9 nucleotides agree with TRBD1. CDR3 size: 15 residues. With V trimmed by 1 base and J by 8 bases, 6 bases remained unmatched. CDR1 is MDHEN and CDR2 is SYDVKM in the germline V gene. The CDR3 bases are TGTGCCAGCAGTTTATTCCGGGACAGGGATTATGAGCAGTTCTTC. As protein: CASSLFRDRDYEQFF. Filled out from reference TRBV28 and TRBJ2-1, the complete variable domain reads DVKVTQSSRYLVKRTGEKVFLECVQDMDHENMFWYRQDPGLGLRLIYFSYDVKMKEKGDIPEGYSVSREKKERFSLILESASTNQTSMYLCASSLFRDRDYEQFFGPGTRLTVL.

In this sample, this clonotype turned up a few times. The chain joins TRBV6-6 to TRBJ1-6; D not certain. Trimming stripped 2 bases from V and 6 bases from J, with 11 bases between. The CDR3 totals 15 residues. Per the germline V gene, CDR1 is MNHNY and CDR2 is SVGAGI (reference sequence). This CDR3 reads CASSYSRPANSPLHF. The CDR3, as DNA: TGTGCCAGCAGTTACAGCAGGCCAGCTAATTCACCCCTCCACTTT.

This clonotype was seen many times. This chain connects TRBV12-5 to TRBJ2-1, with 9 bases aligning to TRBD1. Germline trimming cut 6 bases from V and 6 bases from J; bases unmatched to any gene: 6. This CDR3 has 14 amino acids. Germline V CDR1 and CDR2: LGHNT, FRNRAP. The CDR3 reads CASGITGGSNEQFF. Written as DNA, the CDR3 is TGTGCTAGTGGCATCACAGGGGGCAGCAATGAGCAGTTCTTC.

At least ten counts were recorded for this clonotype. CDR3 nucleotide sequence: TGTGCCAGCAGTTACCGAGGGGACCAAGAGACCCAGTACTTC. Its protein product is CASSYRGDQETQYF. The chain links TRBV6-6 to TRBJ2-5; D tentatively reads TRBD1 or TRBD2 (5 bases each). The ends were cut back, 2 bases at V and 0 bases at J, with 7 bases in the middle. Germline V gene data show CDR1 as MNHNY and CDR2 as SVGAGI (reference sequence). This CDR3 comprises 14 residues.

This clonotype was picked up many times. The gene calls are TRBV20-1 and TRBJ1-2, with TRBD1 identical over 8 bases. V lost 6 bases to trimming and J lost 2 bases; unmatched junction nucleotides: 11. The CDR3 is 15 amino acids. Germline assignment: CDR1 DFQATT and CDR2 SNEGSKA (reference sequence). In DNA form, the CDR3 reads TGCAGTGCCCCGACAGGCGGACAGGGCAACTATGGCTACACCTTC. This sequence encodes CSAPTGGQGNYGYTF.

In DNA, the CDR3 is TGCAGTGCTAGCATGAGTGGTGGCTACACCTTC. It specifies CSASMSGGYTF. J is TRBJ1-2 and V is TRBV20-1; D not resolved. From germline, CDR1 is DFQATT and CDR2 SNEGSKA (reference sequence). V was clipped by 3 bases and J by 7 bases, with 9 bases between them. This CDR3 has 11 amino acids.

The sample holds many counts of this clonotype. The chain joins TRBV7-6 to TRBJ1-1; TRBD1 might be the D (6 bases). V lost 2 bases and J 5 bases, leaving 15 bases between the germline ends. The CDR3 is made up of 15 amino acids. Germline lookup yields CDR1 SGHVS and CDR2 FNYEAQ. In DNA form, the CDR3 reads TGTGCCAGCAGCTTACAAGGGGGGGCGGGGACTGAAGCTTTCTTT. Protein sequence: CASSLQGGAGTEAFF.